Given below is one T cell receptor (beta chain) in context. This record belongs to a study of T cell changes during pregnancy in multiple sclerosis. The CDR3 has 15 amino acids. V trimming: 7 bases; J trimming: 5 bases; junction bases outside the gene matches: 11. Looked up from germline, CDR1 is MNHEY and CDR2 is SMNVEV (reference sequence). Libraries were prepared by immunoSEQ multiplex PCR; TCRdb keeps only in-frame clonotypes and omits some of them. There are around 45,000 clones in the sample; approximately 92% occur only once, and just over 8% lies in the top ten. The chain couples TRBV27 to TRBJ2-7; 10 nucleotides line up with TRBD1. The sample consisted of CD8+ T cells from peripheral blood mononuclear cells, taken in the second trimester of pregnancy. This sequence originates from a female donor with multiple sclerosis, enrolled in a pregnancy study. In DNA, the CDR3 is TGTGCCAGCACCCCAGACCCGGACAGGGGGAACGAGCAGTACTTC. This codes for CASTPDPDRGNEQYF.